Below are 21 T cell receptor beta chains sequenced from a single sample in a study of response to subunit inactivated influenza vaccine. In TCRdb, the RT-PCR reads were re-called with MiXCR into one record per CDR3 protein. The sample holds 150,000 to 200,000 distinct CDR3 sequences, approximately 10% seen once. The source was non-naive T cells sorted from PBMCs, collected 45 days after vaccination. These receptors came from a man aged 50-60 years who received an inactivated influenza vaccine.

The V call is TRBV11-2, the J call TRBJ1-4; D is uncertain. The CDR3 runs to 15 residues. Germline values: CDR1 SGHAT, CDR2 FQNNGV. Trimming took off 3 bases at V and 3 bases at J, with 11 bases between the two ends. CDR3 bases: TGTGCCAGCAGCTTCCACCCATTGGCTAATGAAAAACTGTTTTTT. Its protein product is CASSFHPLANEKLFF.

This clonotype was recorded a few times. The CDR3 DNA sequence: TGTGCCAGCAGCGTAGGCCCGGGGAATGAGCAGTTCTTC. Amino acid sequence: CASSVGPGNEQFF. The chain employs TRBV5-5 and TRBJ2-1, with D possibly being TRBD2 (5 bases). This CDR3 contains 13 residues. Germline V CDR1 and CDR2: SGHKS, YYEKEE (reference sequence). The V and J ends lost 4 bases and 7 bases respectively, with 12 bases between them.

This clonotype was recorded a few times. The V and J genes are TRBV14 and TRBJ1-1; 9 nucleotides agree with TRBD1. Germline V gene lookup returns CDR1 SGHDN and CDR2 FVKESK. The CDR3 is 14 residues long. The V segment lost 3 bases and the J segment 6 bases; nucleotides outside the gene matches: 5. The CDR3 loop reads CASSQVGQGPEAFF. The CDR3 coding sequence is TGTGCCAGCAGCCAGGTGGGACAGGGCCCTGAAGCTTTCTTT. Supplemented by reference TRBV14 and TRBJ1-1, the full variable domain reads EAGVTQFPSHSVIEKGQTVTLRCDPISGHDNLYWYRRVMGKEIKFLLHFVKESKQDESGMPNNRFLAERTGGTYSTLKVQPAELEDSGVYFCASSQVGQGPEAFFGQGTRLTVV.

The genes are TRBV6-1 and TRBJ1-1; 9 bases are a match to TRBD1. Germline loops: CDR1 MNHNS, CDR2 SASEGT. V lost 6 bases and J lost 4; bases outside the gene matches: 6. This CDR3 comprises 14 residues. CDR3 nucleotide sequence: TGTGCCAGCAGCACCGGACAGGGGAGCACTGAAGCTTTCTTT. Residues: CASSTGQGSTEAFF.

Only a few counts were recorded for this clonotype. The chain couples TRBV3-1 to TRBJ1-1, with 11 bases lining up with TRBD1. Trimming took 1 base from V and 1 from J; bases not matched to a gene: 8. Germline CDR1 LGHDT, CDR2 YNNKEL (reference sequence). The CDR3 is 18 residues long. The CDR3 coding sequence is TGTGCCAGCAGCCAAGGGACAGGGGGCTCTATTGGGAACACTGAAGCTTTCTTT. Amino acid sequence: CASSQGTGGSIGNTEAFF.

This clonotype was counted between two and nine times. The genes are TRBV24-1 and TRBJ2-2; possibly TRBD2 for D (6 bases). The CDR3 runs to 15 residues. V was clipped by 0 bases and J by 5 bases, with 9 bases between them. Per germline, CDR1 KGHDR and CDR2 SFDVKD. DNA for the CDR3: TGTGCCACCAGTGATTTGTCTAGCGCGACCGGGGAGCTGTTTTTT. This gives the protein CATSDLSSATGELFF.

The chain carries TRBV20-1 and TRBJ2-3; TRBD2 aligns across 8 bases. This CDR3 comprises 20 residues. Germline lookup yields CDR1 DFQATT and CDR2 SNEGSKA (reference sequence). The ends lost 3 bases at V and 2 bases at J; junction bases unmatched: 22. CDR3 DNA sequence: TGCAGTGCTAGGCCCCTATCACCGGGAGGGCAACACGGATACACAGATACGCAGTATTTT. This sequence encodes CSARPLSPGGQHGYTDTQYF.

At least ten counts were recorded for this clonotype. The rearrangement links TRBV21-1 to TRBJ2-7; the table's D call of TRBD1 was not tested on the DNA. TRBV21-1 is marked as a pseudogene. The CDR3 has 16 amino acids. The CDR3 protein is CASSKVRDRGNYEQYF. The CDR3 DNA reads as TGTGCCAGCAGCAAAGTACGGGACAGGGGAAACTACGAGCAGTACTTC.

This chain links TRBV12-3 or TRBV12-4 with TRBJ1-1; TRBD1 might be the D (5 bases). The V end lost 6 bases, the J end lost 4 bases, and 12 bases lay between the germline ends. CDR3 length equals 13 residues. This CDR3 reads CASSLNQGTEAFF. CDR3 nucleotides: TGTGCCAGCAGCCTTAACCAGGGCACTGAAGCTTTCTTT.

This sequence joins TRBV5-1 and TRBJ2-2; D is perhaps TRBD1 (7 bases). Trimming shortened V by 0 bases and J by 6 bases, and 12 bases separated the two germline ends. The CDR3 spans 15 residues. CDR1 is SGHRS, CDR2 YFSETQ, per germline. CDR3 amino acids: CASSLVDREAGELFF. CDR3 in DNA: TGCGCCAGCAGCTTGGTTGACAGGGAGGCCGGGGAGCTGTTTTTT.

This clonotype appeared a few times. This chain links TRBV6-5 with TRBJ2-2, with D possibly TRBD2 on 5 matching bases. The germline CDR1 and CDR2 sequences are MNHEY and SVGAGI. The CDR3 runs 14 residues. V dropped 7 bases and J dropped 6 bases, with 15 bases sitting between them. The CDR3 nucleotides are TGTGCCAGCAAGTTATCGAGGGCCCCCGGGGAGCTGTTTTTT. It translates to CASKLSRAPGELFF.

This clonotype was seen repeatedly, ten times or more. This chain joins TRBV3-1 and TRBJ2-1; D gene ambiguous. Germline V gives CDR1 LGHDT, CDR2 YNNKEL (reference sequence). Trimming removed 3 bases at V and 2 bases at J, with 8 bases between. The CDR3 has 14 amino acids. Here the CDR3 reads CASSQGRTYNEQFF. Written as DNA, the CDR3 is TGTGCCAGCAGCCAGGGTAGGACCTACAATGAGCAGTTCTTC.

A few counts support this clonotype. The chain has TRBV28 and TRBJ2-1; no reliable D call. Germline values: CDR1 MDHEN, CDR2 SYDVKM. V was trimmed by 3 bases and J by 10 bases, leaving 7 bases between them. This CDR3 comprises 11 residues. The CDR3 DNA reads as TGTGCCAGCAGTTTGGAAAGGGAGCAGTTCTTC. It encodes CASSLEREQFF.

The chain recombines TRBV12-3 or TRBV12-4 with TRBJ2-7, with 12 bases that match TRBD1. Germline trimming cut 4 bases from V and 6 bases from J; bases unmatched to any gene: 7. The CDR3 runs 15 residues. CDR3 region: CASSSTGTGGSEQYF. CDR3 DNA sequence: TGTGCCAGCAGTTCCACCGGGACAGGGGGCAGCGAGCAGTACTTC.

The J gene is TRBJ1-2, the V gene TRBV7-2, with D hard to call. The CDR3 runs to 15 residues. CDR1 SGHTA and CDR2 FQGNSA come from the germline V gene. Trimming cost V 1 base and J 1 base, with 10 bases left between them. Here the CDR3 reads CASSLGTGFNYGYTF. The CDR3 DNA sequence: TGTGCCAGCAGCTTAGGGACGGGATTTAACTATGGCTACACCTTC.

V and J are TRBV7-6 and TRBJ2-7; TRBD2 aligns across 8 bases. CDR3 length: 15 amino acids. Germline CDR1 SGHVS, CDR2 FNYEAQ. V dropped 0 bases and J dropped 7; count of bases not matched to a gene: 8. The DNA for the CDR3 is TGTGCCAGCAGCTTAGCAACGGGAGGGGGAGGAGAGCAGTACTTC. This codes for CASSLATGGGGEQYF.

This clonotype was counted many times. The chain combines TRBV28 with TRBJ1-2; D is undetermined. CDR3 length equals 14 residues. V dropped 4 bases and J dropped 8 bases, with 17 bases sitting between them. Germline lookup yields CDR1 MDHEN and CDR2 SYDVKM. CDR3 sequence reads: CASSSSGPAAGYTF. For the CDR3, the DNA is TGTGCCAGCAGTTCTTCAGGACCCGCCGCGGGCTACACCTTC.

The chain combines TRBV3-1 with TRBJ2-7; 7 nucleotides match TRBD2. The DNA end is more similar to TRBJ2-1, so the J call may be wrong. This CDR3 spans 14 amino acids. Looked up from germline, CDR1 is LGHDT and CDR2 is YNNKEL (reference sequence). This chain's CDR3 is CASSQGTRSYEQFF. CDR3 DNA sequence: TGTGCCAGCAGCCAAGGGACTAGGTCCTACGAGCAGTTCTTC.

The genes are TRBV5-6 and TRBJ2-1, with D possibly matching TRBD2 (7 bases). The CDR3 loop spans 16 amino acids. CDR1 and CDR2 (germline): SGHDT, YYEEEE. Trimming removed 3 bases at V and 4 bases at J, with 17 bases between. CDR3 coding DNA: TGTGCCAGCAGCTCCCCGGGGGGCCCGGCGTACAATGAGCAGTTCTTC. Translating gives CASSSPGGPAYNEQFF.

This clonotype was counted only a few times. The CDR3 here is CASSLGQGAYEQFF. CDR3 in DNA: TGTGCCAGCAGCTTAGGACAGGGGGCCTATGAGCAGTTCTTC. This rearrangement joins TRBV11-2 to TRBJ2-1; 10 bases agree with TRBD1. The germline gives CDR1 SGHAT, CDR2 FQNNGV. The CDR3 has 14 amino acids. With 1 base clipped from V and 8 bases from J, the junction kept 2 bases outside the gene matches.

The chain carries TRBV7-9 and TRBJ1-6; 7 bases line up with TRBD1. The CDR3 is made up of 17 amino acids. J was trimmed by 0 bases and V by 5 bases; bases with no gene match: 7. Germline lookup yields CDR1 SEHNR and CDR2 FQNEAQ (reference sequence). CDR3 amino acids: CASSPTGMSSYNSPLHF. The DNA for the CDR3 is TGTGCCAGCAGCCCGACAGGGATGAGCTCCTATAATTCACCCCTCCACTTT.